This T cell receptor beta chain was sequenced during a study of blood T cell repertoires in COVID-19. The trim removed 6 bases at V and 5 bases at J, leaving 8 bases unmatched. The CDR3 consists of 14 residues. Germline V gene sequence: CDR1 SEHNR, CDR2 FQNEAQ (reference sequence). TCRdb's copy holds only in-frame clones and misses some; the assay was immunoSEQ multiplex PCR. The sample records 90,000 to 120,000 clones, under 75% being singletons. V is TRBV7-9 and J is TRBJ2-3, with TRBD1 identical over 7 bases. Material: peripheral blood. This TCR was recovered from a man older than 75 with acute or convalescent COVID-19. The CDR3, as DNA: TGTGCCAGCAGACGACAGGGCCGACGAGATACGCAGTATTTT. Translation gives CASRRQGRRDTQYF. The full variable domain, completed using reference TRBV7-9 and TRBJ2-3, is DTGVSQNPRHKITKRGQNVTFRCDPISEHNRLYWYRQTLGQGPEFLTYFQNEAQLEKSRLLSDRFSAERPKGSFSTLEIQRTEQGDSAMYLCASRRQGRRDTQYFGPGTRLTVL.